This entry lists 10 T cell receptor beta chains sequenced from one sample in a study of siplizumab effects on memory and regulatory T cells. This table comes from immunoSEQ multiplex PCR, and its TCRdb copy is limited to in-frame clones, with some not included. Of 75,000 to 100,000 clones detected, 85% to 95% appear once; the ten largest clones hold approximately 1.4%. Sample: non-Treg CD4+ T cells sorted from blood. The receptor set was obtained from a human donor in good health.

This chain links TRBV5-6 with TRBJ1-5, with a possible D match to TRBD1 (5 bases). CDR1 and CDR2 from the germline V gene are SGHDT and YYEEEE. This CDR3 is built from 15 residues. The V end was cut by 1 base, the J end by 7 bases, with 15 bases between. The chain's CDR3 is CASSLYDGGGQPQHF. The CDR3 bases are TGTGCCAGCAGCTTGTACGATGGGGGTGGGCAGCCCCAGCATTTT.

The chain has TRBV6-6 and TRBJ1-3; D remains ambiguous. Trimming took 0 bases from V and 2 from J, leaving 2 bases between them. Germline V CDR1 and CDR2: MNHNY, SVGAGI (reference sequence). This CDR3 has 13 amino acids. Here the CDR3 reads CASSYSTGNTIYF. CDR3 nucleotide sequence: TGTGCCAGCAGTTACTCGACTGGAAACACCATATATTTT.

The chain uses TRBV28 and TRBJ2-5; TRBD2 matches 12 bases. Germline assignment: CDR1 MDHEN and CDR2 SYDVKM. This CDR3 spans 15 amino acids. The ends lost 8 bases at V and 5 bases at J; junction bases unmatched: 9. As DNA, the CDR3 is TGTGCCAGCGGACCTAGCGGGAGGGCCGGGGAGACCCAGTACTTC. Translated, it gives CASGPSGRAGETQYF. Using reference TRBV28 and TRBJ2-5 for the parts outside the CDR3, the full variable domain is DVKVTQSSRYLVKRTGEKVFLECVQDMDHENMFWYRQDPGLGLRLIYFSYDVKMKEKGDIPEGYSVSREKKERFSLILESASTNQTSMYLCASGPSGRAGETQYFGPGTRLLVL.

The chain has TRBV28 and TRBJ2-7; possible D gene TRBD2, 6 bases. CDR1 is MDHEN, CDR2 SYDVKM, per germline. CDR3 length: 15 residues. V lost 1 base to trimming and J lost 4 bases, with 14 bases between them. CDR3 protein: CASSLSRWGVYEQYF. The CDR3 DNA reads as TGTGCCAGCAGTTTATCCCGATGGGGGGTTTACGAGCAGTACTTC.

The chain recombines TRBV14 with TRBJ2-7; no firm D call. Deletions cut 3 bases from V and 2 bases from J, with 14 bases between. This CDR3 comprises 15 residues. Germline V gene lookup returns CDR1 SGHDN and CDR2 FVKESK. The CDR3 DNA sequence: TGTGCCAGCAGCCACACAGTTATTCTTCCCTACGAGCAGTACTTC. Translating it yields CASSHTVILPYEQYF.

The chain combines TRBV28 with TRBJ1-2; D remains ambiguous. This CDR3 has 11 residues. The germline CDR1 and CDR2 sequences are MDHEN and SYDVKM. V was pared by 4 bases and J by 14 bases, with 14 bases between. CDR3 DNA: TGTGCCAGCAGTTCTACAAAGCCTTTTACCTTC. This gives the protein CASSSTKPFTF.

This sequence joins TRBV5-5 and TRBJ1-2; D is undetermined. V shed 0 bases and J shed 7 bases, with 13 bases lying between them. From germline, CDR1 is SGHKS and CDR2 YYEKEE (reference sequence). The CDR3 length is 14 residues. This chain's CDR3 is CASSLEVLPRGYTF. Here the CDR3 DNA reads TGTGCCAGCAGCTTGGAGGTCCTCCCGCGTGGCTACACCTTC. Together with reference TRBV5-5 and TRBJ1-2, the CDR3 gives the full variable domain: DAGVTQSPTHLIKTRGQQVTLRCSPISGHKSVSWYQQVLGQGPQFIFQYYEKEERGRGNFPDRFSARQFPNYSSELNVNALLLGDSALYLCASSLEVLPRGYTFGSGTRLTVV.

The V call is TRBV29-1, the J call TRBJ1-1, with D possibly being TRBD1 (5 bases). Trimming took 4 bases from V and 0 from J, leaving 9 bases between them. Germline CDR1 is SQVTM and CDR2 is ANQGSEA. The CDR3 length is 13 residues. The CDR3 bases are TGCAGCGTTGGGCACAGGTTGAACACTGAAGCTTTCTTT. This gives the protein CSVGHRLNTEAFF. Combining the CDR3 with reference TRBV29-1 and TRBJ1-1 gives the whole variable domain SAVISQKPSRDICQRGTSLTIQCQVDSQVTMMFWYRQQPGQSLTLIATANQGSEATYESGFVIDKFPISRPNLTFSTLTVSNMSPEDSSIYLCSVGHRLNTEAFFGQGTRLTVV.

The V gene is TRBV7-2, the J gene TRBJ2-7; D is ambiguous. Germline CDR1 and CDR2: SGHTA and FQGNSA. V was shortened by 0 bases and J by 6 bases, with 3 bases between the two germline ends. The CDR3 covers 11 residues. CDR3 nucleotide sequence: TGTGCCAGCAGCTTAGCAGCCGAGCAGTACTTC. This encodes CASSLAAEQYF.

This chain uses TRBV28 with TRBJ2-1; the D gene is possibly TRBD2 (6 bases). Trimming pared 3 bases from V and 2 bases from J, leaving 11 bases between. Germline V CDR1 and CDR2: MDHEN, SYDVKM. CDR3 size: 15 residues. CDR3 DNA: TGTGCCAGCAGTTTGGGCGGGACTGCCTACAATGAGCAGTTCTTC. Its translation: CASSLGGTAYNEQFF.